A selection of T cell receptor beta chains follows, all from one sample in a study of Graves' ophthalmopathy and Graves' hyperthyroidism. MiXCR, applied by TCRdb to the multiplex PCR reads, yields one record per CDR3 protein. The repertoire holds about 550,000 distinct CDR3 sequences, with roughly 39% as singletons. The material sequenced was peripheral blood or thyroid tissue (not recorded which). These receptors were taken from an adult man with Graves' hyperthyroidism. Both conserved end residues are part of each CDR3. D genes are given only for firm matches. Some rows have no size entry. The others give once, few or many, or a class for an expanded clone.

TRBJ1-1 TRBD1 many TRBV5-1 CASTRTGVNTEAFF TGCGCCAGCACCAGGACAGGGGTGAACACTGAAGCTTTCTTT
TRBJ2-1 TRBD2 - TRBV5-1 CASSPREGLYNEQFF TGCGCCAGCAGCCCGCGGGAGGGCCTCTACAATGAGCAGTTCTTC
TRBJ1-4 - - TRBV7-2 CASSLTGPPLPNEKLFF TGTGCCAGCAGCTTAACCGGACCGCCGTTACCTAATGAAAAACTGTTTTTT
TRBJ2-5 - many TRBV7-6 CASSSSALRKIQETQYF TGTGCCAGCAGCTCCAGCGCCCTGAGAAAGATTCAAGAGACCCAGTACTTC
TRBJ1-1 - many TRBV29-1 CSVEARKDSNTEAFF TGCAGCGTTGAAGCTAGGAAGGACTCGAACACTGAAGCTTTCTTT
TRBJ2-7 - many TRBV5-1 CASSLVLAGSDEQYF TGCGCCAGCAGCTTGGTGCTCGCAGGGAGTGACGAGCAGTACTTC
TRBJ2-7 TRBD2 many TRBV7-9 CASSSGLAQEQYF TGTGCCAGCAGCTCGGGACTAGCGCAAGAGCAGTACTTC
TRBJ1-4 - many TRBV7-8 CASSLYFGGNEKLFF TGTGCCAGCAGCTTATATTTTGGGGGGAATGAAAAACTGTTTTTT
TRBJ2-2 TRBD2 - TRBV19 CASSIDRTSGHTGELFF TGTGCCAGTAGTATAGATCGGACTAGCGGACACACCGGGGAGCTGTTTTTT
TRBJ2-7 TRBD2 many TRBV20-1 CSASRTSGYEQYF TGCAGTGCTAGCCGGACTAGCGGCTACGAGCAGTACTTC
TRBJ1-5 - - TRBV10-3 CAISDASNPKQPQHF TGTGCCATCAGTGACGCTAGCAACCCAAAGCAGCCCCAGCATTTT
TRBJ2-7 - many TRBV6-5 CASIFNPGPLYEQYF TGTGCCAGCATCTTTAACCCCGGCCCCCTCTACGAGCAGTACTTC
TRBJ2-2 TRBD1 many TRBV10-3 CAISDGQGFGELFF TGTGCCATCAGCGACGGACAGGGTTTCGGGGAGCTGTTTTTT
TRBJ1-3 - few TRBV7-2 CASSLSTGTSGNTIYF TGTGCCAGCAGCTTGAGTACAGGGACCTCTGGAAACACCATATATTTT
TRBJ2-3 TRBD2 - TRBV10-3 CAIAGVGHLLSDTQYF TGTGCCATTGCGGGGGTAGGACATCTTCTCTCGGATACGCAGTATTTT
TRBJ2-7 - - TRBV3-1 CASSQNTGWEQYF TGTGCCAGCAGCCAGAACACGGGTTGGGAGCAGTACTTC
TRBJ1-1 - many TRBV10-2 CASSDLAGDTEAFF TGCGCCAGCAGTGACCTGGCAGGGGACACTGAAGCTTTCTTT
TRBJ2-1 TRBD2 few TRBV9 CASSAGTSGSLEQFF TGTGCCAGCAGCGCCGGGACTAGCGGGAGTCTTGAGCAGTTCTTC
TRBJ2-7 TRBD2 few TRBV2 CASSFSGRTYEQYF TGTGCCAGCAGTTTTAGCGGGAGGACTTACGAGCAGTACTTC
TRBJ2-7 TRBD2 many TRBV14 CASSQDSSGSYEQYF TGTGCCAGCAGCCAAGACTCTAGCGGGAGCTACGAGCAGTACTTC
TRBJ2-1 TRBD1 - TRBV7-8 CASSTPDREGGDEQFF TGTGCCAGCAGCACCCCGGACAGGGAAGGCGGTGATGAGCAGTTCTTC
TRBJ1-2 - many TRBV11-2 CASSLDASYYGYTF TGTGCCAGCAGCTTAGATGCCAGCTACTATGGCTACACCTTC
TRBJ1-5 TRBD1 few TRBV2 CASSGDRTDQPQHF TGTGCCAGCAGTGGGGACAGGACAGATCAGCCCCAGCATTTT
TRBJ2-2 - - TRBV7-4 CASSPEGQGF TGTGCCAGCAGCCCAGAAGGGCAGGGGTTT
TRBJ1-2 - - TRBV20-1 CSARGGNGYTF TGCAGTGCTAGAGGGGGGAATGGCTACACCTTC
TRBJ2-3 - - TRBV9 CASSPATATDTQYF TGTGCCAGCAGCCCCGCGACAGCAACAGATACGCAGTATTTT
TRBJ2-7 TRBD2 - TRBV6-5 CASGYSRGLAGSYEQYF TGTGCCAGCGGTTACTCTAGGGGACTAGCGGGCTCCTACGAGCAGTACTTC
TRBJ2-7 - few TRBV5-6 CASSKTPGGPPYEQYF TGTGCCAGCAGCAAGACCCCGGGCGGCCCACCCTACGAGCAGTACTTC
TRBJ2-5 - many TRBV7-8 CASSILVGETQYF TGTGCCAGCAGCATCCTGGTAGGGGAGACCCAGTACTTC
TRBJ1-6 - many TRBV20-1 CSARGARGNSPLHF TGCAGTGCTAGAGGGGCCAGGGGAAATTCACCCCTCCACTTT
TRBJ2-2 TRBD2 - TRBV12-3/TRBV12-4 CASTLGLAGTGELFF TGTGCCAGCACCCTAGGACTAGCTGGGACCGGGGAGCTGTTTTTT
TRBJ2-1 - - TRBV24-1 CATSDAGAVFNEQFF TGTGCCACCAGTGACGCGGGGGCTGTTTTCAATGAGCAGTTCTTC
TRBJ1-1 TRBD1 - TRBV6-5 CASSEARTGSAEAFF TGTGCCAGCAGTGAAGCGCGGACAGGGTCGGCTGAAGCTTTCTTT
TRBJ2-5 TRBD2 many TRBV7-2 CASSLLASGKETQYF TGTGCCAGCAGCTTATTAGCTAGCGGTAAAGAGACCCAGTACTTC
TRBJ2-7 - - TRBV15 CATSSQERDRSYEQYF TGTGCCACCAGCAGCCAAGAGCGGGACAGAAGCTACGAGCAGTACTTC
TRBJ2-7 - many TRBV12-3/TRBV12-4 CASSLGGALPPYEQYF TGTGCCAGCAGTTTGGGGGGGGCCTTACCTCCCTACGAGCAGTACTTC
TRBJ1-2 - - TRBV4-1 CASSQAPATNYGYTF TGCGCCAGCAGCCAAGCTCCAGCGACCAACTATGGCTACACCTTC
TRBJ2-7 - - TRBV27 CASSDGAGWSYEQYF TGTGCCAGCAGTGACGGCGCAGGTTGGAGCTACGAGCAGTACTTC
TRBJ1-4 - - TRBV7-7 CASSGRSERVDEKLFF TGTGCTAGCAGCGGTAGATCGGAGCGGGTGGACGAAAAACTGTTTTTT
TRBJ1-1 - many TRBV7-9 CASSLAGGRGTEAFF TGTGCCAGCAGCTTAGCAGGGGGGCGGGGGACTGAAGCTTTCTTT